The rows below give T cell receptor beta chains drawn from one sample of a study of early T cells in non-severe SARS-CoV-2 infection. TCRdb reprocessed the 5' RACE reads via MiXCR and lists one record per CDR3 protein. The table records 100,000 to 120,000 distinct CDR3 sequences, over 9.5% of them present only once. The starting material was whole blood, obtained at baseline. The receptor set was obtained from an adult who was a healthcare worker with PCR-confirmed SARS-CoV-2 infection or an uninfected control (not recorded which). The CDR3 runs from the conserved cysteine through the conserved F or W. Fields, in order: V gene, J gene, clone size, D gene, CDR3 DNA, CDR3 protein. D genes are given only for firm matches. Expanded clones are given a class, and other clones once, few, many or no size at all.

TRBV20-1	TRBJ2-2	-	-	TGCAGTGCTAGACCCTCGGTGGGGGGGCACACCGGGGAGCTGTTTTTT	CSARPSVGGHTGELFF
TRBV4-1	TRBJ2-1	-	TRBD2	TGCGCCAGCAGCCAAGCCCAACCGGGACTAGCGGTTACCTACAATGAGCAGTTCTTC	CASSQAQPGLAVTYNEQFF
TRBV5-1	TRBJ2-2	-	-	TGCGCCAGCAGCTTCCATACCGGGGAGCTGTTTTTT	CASSFHTGELFF
TRBV7-3	TRBJ2-3	many	-	TGTGCCAGCAGCTCTACTGGACAGACGATACGCGCAGATACGCAGTATTTT	CASSSTGQTIRADTQYF
TRBV29-1	TRBJ1-1	many	-	TGCAGCGTTGAAGATTGGGGGGCTGGTGAAGCTTTCTTT	CSVEDWGAGEAFF
TRBV29-1	TRBJ2-5	-	TRBD1	TGCAGCGGAGCGTCCAGGACAGGGCGGACCCAGTACTTC	CSGASRTGRTQYF
TRBV18	TRBJ2-1	once	-	TGTGCCAGCTCCCCCTCTGCCGGGACTCCTAGGAATGAGCAGTTCTTC	CASSPSAGTPRNEQFF
TRBV2	TRBJ2-3	few	-	TGTGCCAGCACTCAGGGGGGAGAGGCAGATACGCAGTATTTT	CASTQGGEADTQYF
TRBV24-1	TRBJ2-2	few	-	TGTGCCACCAGTGGTCGAGCGAACACCGGGGAGCTGTTTTTT	CATSGRANTGELFF
TRBV5-1	TRBJ2-3	few	TRBD2	TGCGCCAGCAGCTTGGGACTAGCCGCAGATACGCAGTATTTT	CASSLGLAADTQYF
TRBV29-1	TRBJ1-1	few	-	TGCAGCGTTGAAGATCGACAAAGCGCTTTCTTT	CSVEDRQSAFF
TRBV7-7	TRBJ2-5	few	-	TGTGCTAGCAGTCTGGTTGGCGCTGGCGGAGAGACCCAGTACTTC	CASSLVGAGGETQYF
TRBV28	TRBJ1-3	few	-	TGTGCCAGCAGTTTACTCGGAATTGGAAACACCATATATTTT	CASSLLGIGNTIYF
TRBV7-6	TRBJ2-1	few	TRBD2	TGTGCCAGCAGCTTAGCGTTACTAGCGGGAGAGGGCGGTGAGCAGTTCTTC	CASSLALLAGEGGEQFF
TRBV6-2/TRBV6-3	TRBJ2-1	-	-	TGTGCCAGCAGCCCCTTGTTAAGGGGTACGCTCGCCTACAATGAGCAGTTCTTC	CASSPLLRGTLAYNEQFF
TRBV7-2	TRBJ2-7	-	TRBD2	TGTGCCAGCAGCCTCACTAGCGGGGGCGAATACGAGCAGTACTTC	CASSLTSGGEYEQYF
TRBV6-1	TRBJ1-1	few	-	TGTGCCAGCAGGGCTCAGGTAGGGCACACTGAAGCTTTCTTT	CASRAQVGHTEAFF
TRBV6-5	TRBJ1-1	few	-	TGTGCCAGCACCTGGGGGGGGGCTGAAGCTTTCTTT	CASTWGGAEAFF
TRBV5-4	TRBJ2-3	-	TRBD1	TGTGCCAGCAGCTTGGAGACAGGGGGCACAGATACGCAGTATTTT	CASSLETGGTDTQYF
TRBV11-3	TRBJ2-1	-	TRBD2	TGTGCCAGCAGCCTTGGACTAGCCAATGAGCAGTTCTTC	CASSLGLANEQFF
TRBV27	TRBJ2-2	many	-	TGTGCCAGCAGTTTATACACCGGGGAGCTGTTTTTT	CASSLYTGELFF
TRBV19	TRBJ1-2	few	-	TGTGCCAGTAGTCCACCCGCACTCTATGGCTACACCTTC	CASSPPALYGYTF
TRBV12-3/TRBV12-4	TRBJ2-7	few	-	TGTGCCAGCAGTTTGGGGACCACATACGAGCAGTACTTC	CASSLGTTYEQYF
TRBV12-3/TRBV12-4	TRBJ1-1	-	-	TGTGCCAGCAGTTTATTGCGGACCACTGAAGCTTTCTTT	CASSLLRTTEAFF
TRBV9	TRBJ2-1	many	-	TGTGCCAGCGGGCTAGCTGATTACAATGAGCAGTTCTTC	CASGLADYNEQFF
TRBV6-2/TRBV6-3	TRBJ2-1	-	-	TGTGCCAGCAGTCTAGGGTCACAGACTAGTAGTGAGCAGTTCTTC	CASSLGSQTSSEQFF
TRBV12-3/TRBV12-4	TRBJ1-1	few	-	TGTGCCAGCAGTTTAGTGGCGACAGCGGCTGAAGCTTTCTTT	CASSLVATAAEAFF
TRBV20-1	TRBJ1-4	few	-	TGCAGTGCTAGCCGCGGCATATCGAATGAAAAACTGTTTTTT	CSASRGISNEKLFF
TRBV12-3/TRBV12-4	TRBJ1-4	many	TRBD1	TGTGCCAGCAGTTTTGGGCCTCCGGGACAGGGCCGTGAAAAACTGTTTTTT	CASSFGPPGQGREKLFF
TRBV28	TRBJ2-3	many	TRBD2	TGTGCCAGCAGTTTCTCCTTGGGGGGAGGGAGCACAGATACGCAGTATTTT	CASSFSLGGGSTDTQYF
TRBV12-3/TRBV12-4	TRBJ1-2	few	TRBD1	TGTGCCAGCAGTTTTAGGGTCTCTGACAGGGGATGGTATGGCTACACCTTC	CASSFRVSDRGWYGYTF
TRBV12-3/TRBV12-4	TRBJ2-6	few	TRBD2	TGTGCCAGCAGTGGGACTAGCGGGTATACAAGGGAAGGGGCCAACGTCCTGACTTTC	CASSGTSGYTREGANVLTF
TRBV2	TRBJ1-2	few	-	TGTGCCAGCCTAGAGGACAGCTATGGCTACACCTTC	CASLEDSYGYTF
TRBV20-1	TRBJ2-1	-	TRBD2	TGCAGTGCGAAAGGCGGGAGCTCCTACAATGAGCAGTTCTTC	CSAKGGSSYNEQFF
TRBV5-5	TRBJ1-6	once	-	TGTGCCAGCAGCTTGGTGAGCAACTATAATTCACCCCTCCACTTT	CASSLVSNYNSPLHF